The TCR beta chain described here comes from a study of T cell responses to AZD1222 COVID-19 vaccine (dated by TCRdb to the early 2020s). Background for the entire study: AZD1222 recipients whose second dose came at about 4 weeks and those whose second dose came at about 12 weeks were combined into one group, since spike-specific TCR depth and breadth did not differ between the two schedules. Enrollment into the trials was organized by age into subgroups of 18-55, 56-69 and 70-plus years, and those subgroups contained roughly 160, 29 and 62 TCR-sequenced participants, respectively. TCR sequencing was performed for 230 to 250 trial participants, of whom about 200 were given two doses of AZD1222 and around 26 were given two doses of MenACWY control vaccine.

On this clone itself: Its recognized antigen is unknown. No base quality information exists; no much larger clone differs at one position.

The CDR3 regions of human TCRbeta chains were analyzed by immunosequencing. Per the source publication's procedure: Repertoire TCRs were matched against a reference library of SARS-CoV-2-specific TCRs generated with the MIRA antigen-specificity platform. Breadth meant the fraction of unique TCRs that were SARS-CoV-2-associated, whereas depth meant the fraction of total T cells that were SARS-CoV-2-associated. Using the MIRA data, every spike-specific TCR was mapped to the spike region that the TCR reacted to and assigned to either a CD4 or a CD8 class. Log10-transformed breadth and depth values were compared by one-way ANOVA with Sidak's multiple comparisons tests. In its TCRdb copy, this immuneACCESS table keeps in-frame sequences only and misses some clones. Where compared with another copy, unresolved V genes explain less than half of these, and the others have no known cause. Clonal size and the V and J genes are those of that table, whereas D and trimming came from the DNA. This sample has over 120,000 clones in its table, and roughly 90% of those were observed once. Around 1.8% of the sample belongs to the ten largest clones.

What this sample's time point label stands for: baseline before first vaccination. Vaccinee samples were obtained from the UK trials COV001 and COV002, which included a single-blind randomized controlled phase 2/3 trial of AZD1222 (ChAdOx1 nCoV-19) in healthy adults. Trial participant PBMC samples were collected at day 0 and day 28 after the second dose for TCRbeta chain sequencing. Points the paper makes about the study in general: Because no day 14 peak-response samples were available, the repertoires could be characterized only after the peak T cell response. Most participants were white British and females outnumbered males, and the authors suggested that clonal diversity may have been underestimated. After two AZD1222 doses, spike-specific TCR breadth and depth were significantly higher than at day 0 and than in MenACWY recipients. Epitopes outside the regions mutated in the B.1.351 and B.1.1.7 variants were reportedly recognized by nearly half of the unique spike-specific TCRs. In the small 56-69-year group, the increase in depth fell short of significance, most likely because of low power. Conclusions about previously exposed vaccinees were limited because only a handful of AZD1222 recipients were SARS-CoV-2 seropositive at baseline. The whole spike protein was spanned by vaccine-associated CD4 TCRs, and dominant responses were seen in regions 160-218 and 743-854.

The sequence came from an adult in good health. The specimen comprised peripheral blood, sampled on day 0 of AZD1222 vaccination.

The DNA sequence is TGTGCCAGCAGGAGAGGACTAGCGGGAGTTACAGATACGCAGTATTTT. This codes for CASRRGLAGVTDTQYF. The rearranged segments are TRBV14 and TRBJ2-3; 13 bases in between match TRBD2. After removal of 6 bases from V and 3 bases from J, the junction retains 6 bases not matched to a gene. Based on the germline V gene, the CDR1 and CDR2 sequences are SGHDN and FVKESK. Spanning cysteine to phenylalanine, the CDR3 consists of 16 amino acids. Kept here is only the CDR3 DNA, which spans 48 bases and is read in frame from base 1.